This T cell receptor beta chain was found in a study of Ad26.COV2.S vaccination and SARS-CoV-2 variants (dated by TCRdb to about 2021). Regarding the study in general: Vaccine-arm donors came from COV1001, a multicentre, randomized, double-blind, placebo-controlled phase I-IIa trial of Ad26.COV2.S in healthy adults. Ad26.COV2.S was administered intramuscularly at 5 x 10^10 or 1 x 10^11 viral particles, either as a single shot or as two shots given 56 days apart. The specificity and breadth of SARS-CoV-2-reactive T cell receptors after Ad26.COV2.S vaccination were assessed by TCRbeta repertoire sequencing. A total of around 32 samples were included in the TCR-sequenced set, comprising around 19 Ad26.COV2.S vaccine recipients, 5 placebo recipients and 8 SARS-CoV-2 convalescent individuals. Trial participants were randomized into five groups of five, in which low-dose or high-dose Ad26.COV2.S was given once or twice, or placebo was given on both occasions. Blinding of investigators to trial group allocation was maintained during experiments and outcome assessment. Paper-wide results and their limitations: Vaccine and placebo recipients had comparable non-spike TCR breadth, which fits with the vaccine containing only spike. Substantial breadth of spike-specific CD8+ and CD4+ T cell responses was reported after vaccination. According to the authors, total T cell responses may have been underestimated by the TCR breadth and depth analyses. The study was not powered to compare responses between vaccine doses or regimens. Ad26.COV2.S recipients had higher spike-specific TCR breadth than placebo recipients (P = 0.0014).

The meaning of the sample's treatment or condition label: roughly 20 received Ad26.COV2.S at low or high dose, single or two shots; about 5 received placebo; per-sample allocation not given. Repertoires of vaccine and placebo recipients were sequenced from samples taken on day 63 after the first injection. Between 29 July and 7 August 2020, Cohort 1b enrolled some 25 adults aged 18-55 years at one site in Boston, USA. Ad26.COV2.S was a replication-incompetent adenovirus type 26 vector expressing a prefusion-stabilized SARS-CoV-2 spike protein from the original Wuhan strain. Including cysteine and phenylalanine, the CDR3 has 13 amino acids. Just CDR3 DNA is preserved here, 39 bases in frame from base 1. Via the germline V gene, CDR1 is SGDLS and CDR2 YYNGEE. At the junction V is shortened by 4 bases and J by 5 bases; bases outside the gene matches: 1. TCRbeta CDR3 regions were sequenced with the immunoSEQ Assay. After extraction, genomic DNA underwent amplification by bias-controlled multiplex PCR, followed by high-throughput sequencing. Regarding the original processing steps: To quantify the absolute abundance of each unique TCRbeta CDR3 region, sequences were collapsed and filtered. T cell fraction was estimated by normalization of TCRbeta template counts to usable DNA, with usable DNA being measured through amplification of reference genes present in all nucleated cells. Repertoire TCRs were annotated as SARS-CoV-2-specific by exact matching of V gene, CDR3 amino acid sequence and J gene to a known reactive TCR set. The reference SARS-CoV-2 TCR set came from MIRA and was filtered for enrichment in COVID-19-positive ImmuneCODE repertoires, removing public or cross-reactive TCRs. Using the MIRA antigens, annotated TCRs were further analysed by specific ORF or by position within an ORF. Breadth was defined as annotated unique rearrangements over total unique productive rearrangements; depth was the summed frequency of those rearrangements. Two-sided Wilcoxon rank-sum tests were used to compare TCR breadth between groups. The table comes from immuneACCESS by way of TCRdb, which keeps in-frame sequences with V and J called. Part of the clones is missing from these tables; in studies checked, under half for an unresolved V gene and the rest for unknown reasons. The DNA was the basis for D and trimming; V, J and clone size are from that table. The sample includes fewer than 400,000 clones, with about nine tenths observed a single time. 5.5% of the sample is in the top ten clones.

As to this clone: The antigen it binds to is not known. Base qualities are not recorded, but no much larger clone differs from it by a single base.

Sequenced here: peripheral blood, sampled in a trial of Ad26.COV2.S vaccine versus placebo. This clonotype was obtained from a person between 18 and 60 years old who received the Ad26.COV2.S COVID-19 vaccine or a placebo. The chain is assembled from TRBV9 and TRBJ2-2; the junction holds 8 bases that match TRBD2. The CDR3 reads as follows: CASSTSGTGELFF. The nucleotide sequence is given as TGTGCCAGCAGCACTAGCGGAACCGGGGAGCTGTTTTTT.